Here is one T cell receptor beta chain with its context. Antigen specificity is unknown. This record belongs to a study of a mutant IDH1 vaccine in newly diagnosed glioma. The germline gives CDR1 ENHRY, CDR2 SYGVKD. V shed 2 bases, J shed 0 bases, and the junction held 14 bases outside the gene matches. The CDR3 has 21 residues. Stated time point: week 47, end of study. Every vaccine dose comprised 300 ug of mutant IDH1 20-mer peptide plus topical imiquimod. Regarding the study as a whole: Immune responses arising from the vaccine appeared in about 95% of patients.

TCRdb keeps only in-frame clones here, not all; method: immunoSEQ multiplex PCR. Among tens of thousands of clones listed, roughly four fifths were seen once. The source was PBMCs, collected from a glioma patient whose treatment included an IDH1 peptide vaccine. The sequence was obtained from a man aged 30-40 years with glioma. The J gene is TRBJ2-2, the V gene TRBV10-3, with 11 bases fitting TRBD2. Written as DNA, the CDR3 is TGTGCCATCAGTGAGGAGGGCCATGCGACTAGCGGGGCAGCGAACACCGGGGAGCTGTTTTTT. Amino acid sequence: CAISEEGHATSGAANTGELFF.